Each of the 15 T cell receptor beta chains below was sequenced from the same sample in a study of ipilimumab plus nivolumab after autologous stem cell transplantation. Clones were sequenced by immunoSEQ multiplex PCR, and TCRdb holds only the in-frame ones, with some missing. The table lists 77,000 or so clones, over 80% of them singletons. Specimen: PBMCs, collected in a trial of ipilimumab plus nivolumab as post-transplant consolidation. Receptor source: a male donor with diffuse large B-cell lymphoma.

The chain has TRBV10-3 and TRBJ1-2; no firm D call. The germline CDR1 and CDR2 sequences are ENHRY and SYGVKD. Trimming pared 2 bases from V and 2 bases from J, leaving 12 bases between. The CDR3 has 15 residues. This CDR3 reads CAISENPAQNYGYTF. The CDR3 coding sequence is TGTGCCATCAGTGAGAACCCGGCTCAGAACTATGGCTACACCTTC.

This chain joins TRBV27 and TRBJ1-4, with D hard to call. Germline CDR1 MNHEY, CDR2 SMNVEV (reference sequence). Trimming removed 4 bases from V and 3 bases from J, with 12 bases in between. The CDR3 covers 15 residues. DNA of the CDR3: TGTGCCAGCAGTTCAAAAAGCTTTTCTAATGAAAAACTGTTTTTT. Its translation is CASSSKSFSNEKLFF.

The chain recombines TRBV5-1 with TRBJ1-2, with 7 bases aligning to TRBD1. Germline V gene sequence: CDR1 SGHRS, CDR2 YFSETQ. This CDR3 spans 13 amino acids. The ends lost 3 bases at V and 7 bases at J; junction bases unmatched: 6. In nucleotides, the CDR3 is TGCGCCAGCAGCTCTGGACAGGCTCCTGGCTACACCTTC. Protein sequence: CASSSGQAPGYTF.

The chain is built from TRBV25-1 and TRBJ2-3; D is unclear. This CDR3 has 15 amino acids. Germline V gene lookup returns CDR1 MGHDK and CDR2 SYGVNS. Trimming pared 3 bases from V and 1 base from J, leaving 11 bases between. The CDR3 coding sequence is TGTGCCAGCAGTGACCCCGGGTCTCGCACAGATACGCAGTATTTT. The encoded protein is CASSDPGSRTDTQYF.

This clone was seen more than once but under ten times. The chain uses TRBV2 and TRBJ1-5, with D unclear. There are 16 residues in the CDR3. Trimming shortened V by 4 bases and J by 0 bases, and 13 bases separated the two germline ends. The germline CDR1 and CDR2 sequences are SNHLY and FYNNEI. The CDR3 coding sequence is TGTGCCAGCAGTGGTGAGGGAATTTATAGCAATCAGCCCCAGCATTTT. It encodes CASSGEGIYSNQPQHF.

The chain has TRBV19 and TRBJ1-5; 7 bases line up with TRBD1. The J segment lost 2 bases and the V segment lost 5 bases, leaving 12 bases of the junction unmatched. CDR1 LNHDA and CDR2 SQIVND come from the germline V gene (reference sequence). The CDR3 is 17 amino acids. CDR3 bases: TGTGCCAGTAGTTCCCTTTCGACAGGGAGTGGCAATCAGCCCCAGCATTTT. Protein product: CASSSLSTGSGNQPQHF. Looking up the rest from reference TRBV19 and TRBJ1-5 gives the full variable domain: DGGITQSPKYLFRKEGQNVTLSCEQNLNHDAMYWYRQDPGQGLRLIYYSQIVNDFQKGDIAEGYSVSREKKESFPLTVTSAQKNPTAFYLCASSSLSTGSGNQPQHFGDGTRLSIL.

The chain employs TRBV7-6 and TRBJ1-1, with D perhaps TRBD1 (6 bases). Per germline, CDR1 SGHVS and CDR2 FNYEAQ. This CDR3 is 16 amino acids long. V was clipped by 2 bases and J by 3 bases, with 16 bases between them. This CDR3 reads CASSLSRGDIDTEAFF. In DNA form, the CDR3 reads TGTGCCAGCAGCTTATCCCGTGGGGACATAGACACTGAAGCTTTCTTT. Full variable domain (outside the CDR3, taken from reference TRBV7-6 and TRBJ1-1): GAGVSQSPRYKVTKRGQDVALRCDPISGHVSLYWYRQALGQGPEFLTYFNYEAQQDKSGLPNDRFSAERPEGSISTLTIQRTEQRDSAMYRCASSLSRGDIDTEAFFGQGTRLTVV.

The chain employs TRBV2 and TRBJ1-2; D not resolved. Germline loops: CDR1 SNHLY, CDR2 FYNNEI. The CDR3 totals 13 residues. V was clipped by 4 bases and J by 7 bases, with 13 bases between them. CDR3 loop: CASSGDLRVGYTF. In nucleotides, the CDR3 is TGTGCCAGCAGTGGCGATCTGCGGGTTGGCTACACCTTC.

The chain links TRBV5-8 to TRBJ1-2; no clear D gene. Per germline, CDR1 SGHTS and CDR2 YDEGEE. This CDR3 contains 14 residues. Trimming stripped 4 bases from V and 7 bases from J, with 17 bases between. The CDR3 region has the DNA TGTGCCAGCAGCATTGGAAGGGTGTTAGCTGGCTACACCTTC. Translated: CASSIGRVLAGYTF. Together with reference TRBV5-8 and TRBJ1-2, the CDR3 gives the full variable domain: EAGVTQSPTHLIKTRGQQATLRCSPISGHTSVYWYQQALGLGLQFLLWYDEGEERNRGNFPPRFSGRQFPNYSSELNVNALELEDSALYLCASSIGRVLAGYTFGSGTRLTVV.

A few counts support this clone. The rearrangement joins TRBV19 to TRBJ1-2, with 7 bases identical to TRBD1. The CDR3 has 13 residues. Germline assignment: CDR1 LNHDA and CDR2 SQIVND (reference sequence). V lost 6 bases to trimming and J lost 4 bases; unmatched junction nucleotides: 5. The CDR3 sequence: CASSQGEVYGYTF. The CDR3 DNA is TGTGCCAGTAGCCAGGGGGAGGTCTATGGCTACACCTTC.

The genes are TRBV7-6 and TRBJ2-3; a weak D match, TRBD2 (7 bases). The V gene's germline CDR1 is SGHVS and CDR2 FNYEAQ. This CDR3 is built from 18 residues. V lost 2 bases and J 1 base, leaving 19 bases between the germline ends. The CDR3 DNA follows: TGTGCCAGCAGCTTAAGGGGGGGTGTCATTTCGGGCACAGATACGCAGTATTTT. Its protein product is CASSLRGGVISGTDTQYF.

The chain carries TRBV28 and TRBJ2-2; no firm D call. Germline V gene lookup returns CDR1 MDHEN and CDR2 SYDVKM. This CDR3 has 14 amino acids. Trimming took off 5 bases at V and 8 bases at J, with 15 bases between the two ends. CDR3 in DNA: TGTGCCAGCAGTCCACCGGGCGTCCTAGGGGAGCTGTTTTTT. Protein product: CASSPPGVLGELFF.

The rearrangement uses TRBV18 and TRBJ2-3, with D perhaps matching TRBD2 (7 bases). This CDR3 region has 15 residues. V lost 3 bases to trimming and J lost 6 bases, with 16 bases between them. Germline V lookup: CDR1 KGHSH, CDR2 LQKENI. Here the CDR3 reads CASSPVDRRGDTQYF. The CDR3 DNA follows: TGTGCCAGCTCACCGGTCGACAGGCGGGGGGATACGCAGTATTTT.

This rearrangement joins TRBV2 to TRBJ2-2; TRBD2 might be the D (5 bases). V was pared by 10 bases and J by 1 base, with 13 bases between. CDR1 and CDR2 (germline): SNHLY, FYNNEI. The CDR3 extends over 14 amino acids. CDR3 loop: CATTPGMNTGELFF. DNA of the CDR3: TGTGCCACCACCCCCGGGATGAACACCGGGGAGCTGTTTTTT.

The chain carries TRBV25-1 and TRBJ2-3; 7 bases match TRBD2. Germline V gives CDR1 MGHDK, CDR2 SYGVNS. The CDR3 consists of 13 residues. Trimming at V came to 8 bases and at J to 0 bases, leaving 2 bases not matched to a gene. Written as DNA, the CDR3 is TGTGCCAGCGCGGGGGTCAGCACAGATACGCAGTATTTT. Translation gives CASAGVSTDTQYF.